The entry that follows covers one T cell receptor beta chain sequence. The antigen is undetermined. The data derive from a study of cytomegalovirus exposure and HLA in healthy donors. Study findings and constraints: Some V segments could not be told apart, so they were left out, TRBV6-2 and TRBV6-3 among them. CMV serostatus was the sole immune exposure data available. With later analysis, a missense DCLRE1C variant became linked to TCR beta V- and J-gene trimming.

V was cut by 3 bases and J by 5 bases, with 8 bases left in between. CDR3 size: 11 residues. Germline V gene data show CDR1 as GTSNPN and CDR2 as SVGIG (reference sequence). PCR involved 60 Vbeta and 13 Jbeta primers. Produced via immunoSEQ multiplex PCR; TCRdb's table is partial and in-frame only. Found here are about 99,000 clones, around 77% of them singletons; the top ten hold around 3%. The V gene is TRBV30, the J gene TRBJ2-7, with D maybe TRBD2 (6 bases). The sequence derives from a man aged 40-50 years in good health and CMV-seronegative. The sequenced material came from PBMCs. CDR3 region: CAWSWEDEQYF. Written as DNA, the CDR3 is TGTGCCTGGAGCTGGGAGGACGAGCAGTACTTC.